The 7 T cell receptor beta chains below were found in one sample sequenced in a study of shared clonotypes between healthy human individuals. Generated by immunoSEQ multiplex PCR, the TCRdb table keeps only in-frame clones and is missing some. The sample yields under 2.5 million clones, 80% to 95% seen once. The sequencing sample was made of naive CD4+ T cells from PBMCs. The sample's subset: CD45RA+ positively selected. All receptors derive from a man younger than 30 in good health. Some clones in this sample may be carry-over from other donors' samples.

CDR3: CASIKAYEQYF. The CDR3 DNA is TGTGCCAGCATCAAGGCCTACGAGCAGTACTTC. The rearrangement links TRBV2 to TRBJ2-7; D call uncertain. The V and J ends lost 7 bases and 2 bases respectively, with 6 bases between them. CDR3 length: 11 residues. Germline values: CDR1 SNHLY, CDR2 FYNNEI.

This clone was counted a single time. The chain recombines TRBV9 with TRBJ2-7; 13 nucleotides match TRBD2. With V trimmed by 0 bases and J by 0 bases, 12 bases remained unmatched. CDR1 and CDR2 from the germline V gene are SGDLS and YYNGEE. The CDR3 extends over 20 amino acids. The CDR3 sequence is CASSVVVLALAGGSSYEQYF. In DNA form, the CDR3 reads TGTGCCAGCAGCGTAGTGGTTTTGGCACTAGCGGGGGGGAGCTCCTACGAGCAGTACTTC.

The rearrangement joins TRBV2 to TRBJ2-1; TRBD2 matches 14 bases. The CDR3 is 15 amino acids. V gave up 6 bases and J gave up 14 bases; unmatched junction bases: 12. The germline V gene encodes CDR1 SNHLY and CDR2 FYNNEI. The CDR3 loop reads CASRGLAGVIRSKFF. The DNA of the CDR3 is TGTGCCAGCAGGGGACTAGCGGGAGTAATTCGAAGTAAGTTCTTC.

V is TRBV7-2 and J is TRBJ2-7, with 8 positions matching TRBD1. This CDR3 spans 15 amino acids. Germline V gene sequence: CDR1 SGHTA, CDR2 FQGNSA. V shed 2 bases, J shed 6 bases, and the junction held 9 bases outside the gene matches. The CDR3 reads CASSLRTTTGGEQYF. CDR3 nucleotide sequence: TGTGCCAGCAGCTTACGCACAACCACAGGGGGCGAGCAGTACTTC.

The rearrangement joins TRBV7-3 to TRBJ2-1; the match to TRBD1 covers 10 bases. The V gene end was trimmed by 5 bases and the J gene end by 4 bases; junction bases not matched to a gene: 5. The CDR3 runs 15 residues. Germline V gene lookup returns CDR1 SGHTA and CDR2 FQGTGA. Here the CDR3 DNA reads TGTGCCAGCAGCCAGGGACAGGGGTTGTACAATGAGCAGTTCTTC. Protein product: CASSQGQGLYNEQFF. The full variable domain, completed using reference TRBV7-3 and TRBJ2-1, is GAGVSQTPSNKVTEKGKYVELRCDPISGHTALYWYRQSLGQGPEFLIYFQGTGAADDSGLPNDRFFAVRPEGSVSTLKIQRTERGDSAVYLCASSQGQGLYNEQFFGPGTRLTVL.

CDR3 sequence (DNA): TGCGCCAGCAGCTTGGACGCGGGAGGGAGGAATGAGCAGTTCTTC. Translating it yields CASSLDAGGRNEQFF. The chain uses TRBV5-1 and TRBJ2-1, with 9 bases matching TRBD2. The CDR3 extends over 15 amino acids. Germline lookup yields CDR1 SGHRS and CDR2 YFSETQ. Losses at the gene ends were 0 bases for V and 7 bases for J; bases not matched to a gene: 5.

This chain joins TRBV19 and TRBJ2-7; D may be TRBD1 (6 bases). Germline V gives CDR1 LNHDA, CDR2 SQIVND (reference sequence). CDR3 length: 14 amino acids. Trimming removed 4 bases from V and 5 bases from J, with 15 bases in between. DNA for the CDR3: TGTGCCAGTAGTAGGGCAGGGGCCCGCAACGAGCAGTACTTC. Protein: CASSRAGARNEQYF.